The T cell receptor beta chain under discussion was sequenced for a study of T cells in Graves' hyperthyroidism and ophthalmopathy. This clonotype was counted only a few times. The germline V gene encodes CDR1 SGDLS and CDR2 YYNGEE. V gave up 1 base and J gave up 0 bases, with 14 bases separating them. CDR3 length: 17 residues. RNA transcripts yielded amplified TCR beta CDR3 regions. The HTBI set primed first-round TCR CDR3 RT-PCR. A single record per CDR3 protein comes from TCRdb applying MiXCR to the multiplex PCR reads. The sample lists some 560,000 distinct CDR3 sequences; around a sixth were seen once.

The clonotype comes from a woman in her twenties or thirties with Graves' hyperthyroidism. Sequenced input: blood. J is TRBJ2-1 and V is TRBV9; TRBD2 might be the D (6 bases). The CDR3 is CASSVSSSESSYNEQFF. The CDR3 DNA follows: TGTGCCAGCAGCGTATCGTCTAGCGAGAGCTCCTACAATGAGCAGTTCTTC.